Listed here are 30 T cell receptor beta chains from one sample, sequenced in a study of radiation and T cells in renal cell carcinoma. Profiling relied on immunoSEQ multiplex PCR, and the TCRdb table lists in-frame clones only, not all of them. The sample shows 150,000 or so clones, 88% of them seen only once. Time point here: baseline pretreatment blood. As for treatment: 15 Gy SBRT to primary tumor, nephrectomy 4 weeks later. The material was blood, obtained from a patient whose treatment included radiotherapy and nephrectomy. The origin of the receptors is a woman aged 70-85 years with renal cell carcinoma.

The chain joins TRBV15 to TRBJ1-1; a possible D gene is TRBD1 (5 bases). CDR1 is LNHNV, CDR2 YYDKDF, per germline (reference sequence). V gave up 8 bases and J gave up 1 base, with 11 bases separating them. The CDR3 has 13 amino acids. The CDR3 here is CATVGTWNTEAFF. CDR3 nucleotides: TGTGCCACCGTCGGGACGTGGAACACTGAAGCTTTCTTT.

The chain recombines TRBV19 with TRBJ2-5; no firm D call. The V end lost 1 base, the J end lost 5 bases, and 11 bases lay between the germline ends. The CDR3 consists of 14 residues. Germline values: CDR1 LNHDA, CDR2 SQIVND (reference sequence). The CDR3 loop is CASSIGKGFETQYF. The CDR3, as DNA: TGTGCCAGTAGTATAGGAAAGGGTTTCGAGACCCAGTACTTC.

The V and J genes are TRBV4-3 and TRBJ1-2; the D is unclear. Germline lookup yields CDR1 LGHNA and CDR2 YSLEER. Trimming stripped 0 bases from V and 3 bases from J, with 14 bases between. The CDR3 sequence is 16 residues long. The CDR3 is CASSQDPPVGDYGYTF. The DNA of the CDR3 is TGCGCCAGCAGCCAAGATCCCCCCGTTGGAGACTATGGCTACACCTTC.

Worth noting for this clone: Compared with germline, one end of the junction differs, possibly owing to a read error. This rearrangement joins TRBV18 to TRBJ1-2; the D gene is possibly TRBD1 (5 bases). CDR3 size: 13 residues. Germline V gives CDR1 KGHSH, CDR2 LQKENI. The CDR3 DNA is TGTGCCAGCTCAGCACCGGGACCCCGTTACTACACCTTC. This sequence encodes CASSAPGPRYYTF.

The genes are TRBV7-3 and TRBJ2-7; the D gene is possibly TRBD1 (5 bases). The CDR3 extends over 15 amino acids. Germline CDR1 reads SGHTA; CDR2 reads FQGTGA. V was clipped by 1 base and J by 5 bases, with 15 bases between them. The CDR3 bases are TGTGCCAGCAGCTTAATTGGCAGGGATACGGACGAGCAGTACTTC. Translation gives CASSLIGRDTDEQYF.

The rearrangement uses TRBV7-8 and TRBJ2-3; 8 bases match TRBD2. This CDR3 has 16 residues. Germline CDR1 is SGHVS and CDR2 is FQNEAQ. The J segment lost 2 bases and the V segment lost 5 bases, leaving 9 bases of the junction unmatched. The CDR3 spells CASSRLGRGVTDTQYF. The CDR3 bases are TGTGCCAGCAGCCGCCTGGGGCGGGGGGTCACAGATACGCAGTATTTT.

CDR3 sequence reads: CASSLAEGSGYTF. For the CDR3, the DNA is TGTGCCAGCAGCTTGGCGGAGGGTAGCGGCTACACCTTC. The chain uses TRBV7-9 and TRBJ1-2; D uncertain. V was clipped by 3 bases and J by 8 bases, with 13 bases between them. The CDR3 spans 13 residues. Germline loops: CDR1 SEHNR, CDR2 FQNEAQ (reference sequence).

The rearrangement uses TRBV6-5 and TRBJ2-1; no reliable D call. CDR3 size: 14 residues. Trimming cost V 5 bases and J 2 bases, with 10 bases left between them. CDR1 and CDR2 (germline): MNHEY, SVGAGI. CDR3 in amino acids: CASSGRNPYNEQFF. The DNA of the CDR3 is TGTGCCAGCAGTGGCAGGAACCCCTACAATGAGCAGTTCTTC.

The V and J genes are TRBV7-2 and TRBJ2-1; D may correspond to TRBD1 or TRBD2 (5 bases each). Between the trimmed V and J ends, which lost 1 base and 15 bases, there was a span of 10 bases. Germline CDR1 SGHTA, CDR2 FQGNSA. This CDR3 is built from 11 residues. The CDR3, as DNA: TGTGCCAGCAGCTTAGACTGGGGGATGTTCTTC. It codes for CASSLDWGMFF.

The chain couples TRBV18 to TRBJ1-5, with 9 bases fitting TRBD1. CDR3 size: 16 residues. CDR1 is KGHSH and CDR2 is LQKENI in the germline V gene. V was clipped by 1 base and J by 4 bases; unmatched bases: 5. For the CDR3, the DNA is TGTGCCAGCTCACCACTGCCTGGACAGGGGAATCAGCCCCAGCATTTT. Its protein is CASSPLPGQGNQPQHF.

Written as DNA, the CDR3 is TGTGCCAGTAGGACGACAGGGGGTCAATATAGCAATCAGCCCCAGCATTTT. Translating it yields CASRTTGGQYSNQPQHF. V usage is TRBV19 and J usage is TRBJ1-5; the match to TRBD1 covers 9 bases. The V segment lost 6 bases and the J segment 0 bases; nucleotides outside the gene matches: 9. The CDR3 has 17 residues. Germline CDR1 is LNHDA and CDR2 is SQIVND (reference sequence).

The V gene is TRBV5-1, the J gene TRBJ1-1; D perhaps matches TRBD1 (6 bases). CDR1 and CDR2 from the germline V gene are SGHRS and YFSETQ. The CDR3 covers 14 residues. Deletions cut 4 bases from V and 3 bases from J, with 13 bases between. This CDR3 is CASSIRRGDTEAFF. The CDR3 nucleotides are TGCGCCAGCAGCATACGCAGGGGTGACACTGAAGCTTTCTTT.

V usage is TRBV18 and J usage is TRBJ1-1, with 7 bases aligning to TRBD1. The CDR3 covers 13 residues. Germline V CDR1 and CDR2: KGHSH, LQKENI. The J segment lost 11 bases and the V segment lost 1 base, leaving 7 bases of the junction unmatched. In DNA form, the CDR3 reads TGTGCCAGCTCACCACGCGACAGGGAGACGGCTTTCTTT. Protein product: CASSPRDRETAFF.

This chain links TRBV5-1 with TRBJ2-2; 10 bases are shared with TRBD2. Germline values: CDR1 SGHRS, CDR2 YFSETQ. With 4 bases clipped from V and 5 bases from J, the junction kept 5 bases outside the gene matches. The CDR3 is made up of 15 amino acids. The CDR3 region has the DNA TGCGCCAGCAGCATAGCGGGGGGAGTTACCGGGGAGCTGTTTTTT. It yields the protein CASSIAGGVTGELFF.

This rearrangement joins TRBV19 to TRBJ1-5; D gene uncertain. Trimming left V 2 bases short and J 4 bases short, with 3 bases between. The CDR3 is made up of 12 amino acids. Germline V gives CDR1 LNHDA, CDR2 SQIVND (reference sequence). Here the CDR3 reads CASSIINQPQHF. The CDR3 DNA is TGTGCCAGTAGTATAATAAATCAGCCCCAGCATTTT.

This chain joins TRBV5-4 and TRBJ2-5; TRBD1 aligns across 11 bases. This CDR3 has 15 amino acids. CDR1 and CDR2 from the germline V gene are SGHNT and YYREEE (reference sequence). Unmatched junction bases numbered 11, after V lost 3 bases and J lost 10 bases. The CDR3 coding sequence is TGTGCCAGCAGCTCGGACAGGGGGCTTCCGGGGAGCCAGTACTTC. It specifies CASSSDRGLPGSQYF.

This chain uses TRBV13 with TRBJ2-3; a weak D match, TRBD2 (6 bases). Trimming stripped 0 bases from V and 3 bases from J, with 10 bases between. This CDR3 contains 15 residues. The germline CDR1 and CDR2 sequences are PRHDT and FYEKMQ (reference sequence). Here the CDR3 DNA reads TGTGCCAGCAGCTTAGGGCAGGGAGGTACAGATACGCAGTATTTT. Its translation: CASSLGQGGTDTQYF.

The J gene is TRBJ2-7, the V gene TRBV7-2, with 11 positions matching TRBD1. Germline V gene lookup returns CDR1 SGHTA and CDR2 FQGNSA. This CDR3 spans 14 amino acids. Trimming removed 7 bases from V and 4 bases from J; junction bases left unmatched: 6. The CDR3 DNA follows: TGTGCCAGCACCCTAGGGGACAGGGGGTACGAGCAGTACTTC. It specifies CASTLGDRGYEQYF.

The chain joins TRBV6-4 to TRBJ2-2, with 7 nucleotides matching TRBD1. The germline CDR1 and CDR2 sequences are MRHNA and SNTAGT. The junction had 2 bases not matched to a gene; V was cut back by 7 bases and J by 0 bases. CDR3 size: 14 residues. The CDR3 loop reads CASMGQPNTGELFF. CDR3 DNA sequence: TGTGCCAGCATGGGACAGCCGAACACCGGGGAGCTGTTTTTT.

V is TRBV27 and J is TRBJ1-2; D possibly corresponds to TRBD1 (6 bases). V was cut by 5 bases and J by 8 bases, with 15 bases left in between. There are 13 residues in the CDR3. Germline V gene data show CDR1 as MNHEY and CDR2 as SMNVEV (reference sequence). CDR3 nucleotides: TGTGCCAGCAGTCCCACCAGGGGTGGGGGCTACACCTTC. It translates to CASSPTRGGGYTF.

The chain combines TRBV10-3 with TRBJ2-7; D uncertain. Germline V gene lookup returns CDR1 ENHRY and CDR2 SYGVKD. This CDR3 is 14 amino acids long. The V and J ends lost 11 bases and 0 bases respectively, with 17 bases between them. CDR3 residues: CASRVFPSSYEQYF. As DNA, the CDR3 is TGTGCCTCCCGGGTCTTTCCAAGCTCCTACGAGCAGTACTTC.

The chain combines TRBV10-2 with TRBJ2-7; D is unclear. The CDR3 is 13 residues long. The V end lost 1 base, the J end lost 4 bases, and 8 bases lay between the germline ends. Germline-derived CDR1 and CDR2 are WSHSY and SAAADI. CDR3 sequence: CASSEWADYEQYF. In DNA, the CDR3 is TGCGCCAGCAGTGAGTGGGCCGATTACGAGCAGTACTTC.

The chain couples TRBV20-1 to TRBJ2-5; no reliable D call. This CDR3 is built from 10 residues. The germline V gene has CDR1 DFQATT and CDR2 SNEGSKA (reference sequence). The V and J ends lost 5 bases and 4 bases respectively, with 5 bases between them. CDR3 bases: TGCAGTGCTTCGGGAGAGACCCAGTACTTC. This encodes CSASGETQYF.

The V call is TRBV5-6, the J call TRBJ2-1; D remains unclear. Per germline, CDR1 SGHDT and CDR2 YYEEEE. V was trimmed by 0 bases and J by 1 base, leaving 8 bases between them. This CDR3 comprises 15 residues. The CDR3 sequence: CASSLGTQSYNEQFF. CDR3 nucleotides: TGTGCCAGCAGCTTGGGGACCCAATCCTACAATGAGCAGTTCTTC.

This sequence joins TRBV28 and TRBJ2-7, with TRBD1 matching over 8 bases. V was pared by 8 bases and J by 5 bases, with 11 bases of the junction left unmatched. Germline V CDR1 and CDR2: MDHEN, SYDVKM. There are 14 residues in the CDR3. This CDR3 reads CASRRTGILNEQYF. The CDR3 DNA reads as TGTGCCAGCCGTAGGACAGGGATCTTGAACGAGCAGTACTTC.

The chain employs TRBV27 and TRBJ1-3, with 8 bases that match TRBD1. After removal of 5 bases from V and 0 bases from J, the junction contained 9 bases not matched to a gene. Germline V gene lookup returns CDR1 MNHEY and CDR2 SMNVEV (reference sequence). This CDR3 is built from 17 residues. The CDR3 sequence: CASSPYPQGGSGNTIYF. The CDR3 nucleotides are TGTGCCAGCAGTCCCTACCCACAGGGGGGCTCTGGAAACACCATATATTTT.

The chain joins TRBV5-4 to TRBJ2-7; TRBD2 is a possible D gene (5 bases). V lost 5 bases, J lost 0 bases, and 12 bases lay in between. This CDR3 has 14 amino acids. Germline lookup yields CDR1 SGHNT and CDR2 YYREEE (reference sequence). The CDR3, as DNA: TGTGCCAGCAGAAACCCTGGGAGCTCCTACGAGCAGTACTTC. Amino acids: CASRNPGSSYEQYF. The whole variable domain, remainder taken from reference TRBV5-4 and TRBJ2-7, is ETGVTQSPTHLIKTRGQQVTLRCSSQSGHNTVSWYQQALGQGPQFIFQYYREEENGRGNFPPRFSGLQFPNYSSELNVNALELDDSALYLCASRNPGSSYEQYFGPGTRLTVT.

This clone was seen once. CDR3 sequence: CASSLRVMAGQGTAGELFF. The DNA for the CDR3 is TGTGCCAGCAGTTTACGGGTCATGGCCGGTCAGGGGACGGCCGGGGAGCTGTTTTTT. The V and J genes are TRBV27 and TRBJ2-2; maybe TRBD1 (6 bases). From germline, CDR1 is MNHEY and CDR2 SMNVEV (reference sequence). The V gene lost 2 bases and the J gene lost 6 bases, with 25 bases spanning the gap. This CDR3 has 19 amino acids.

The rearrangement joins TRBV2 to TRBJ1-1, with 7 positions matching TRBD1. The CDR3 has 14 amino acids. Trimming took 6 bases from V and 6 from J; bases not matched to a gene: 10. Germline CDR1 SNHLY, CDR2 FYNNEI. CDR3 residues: CASRGDTGVSEAFF. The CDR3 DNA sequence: TGTGCCAGCAGGGGAGACACAGGGGTTTCTGAAGCTTTCTTT.

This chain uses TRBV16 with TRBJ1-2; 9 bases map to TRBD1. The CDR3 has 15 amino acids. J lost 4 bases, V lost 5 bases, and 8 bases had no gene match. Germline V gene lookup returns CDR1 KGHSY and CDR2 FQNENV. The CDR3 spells CASSYSGTGSYGYTF. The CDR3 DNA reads TGTGCCAGCAGCTACTCCGGGACAGGGTCCTATGGCTACACCTTC.